This T cell receptor (beta chain) was profiled in a study of OX40 agonist ivuxolimab in advanced cancers. Study-wide background: Those enrolled were 82.7% male, with a mean age of about 66 years and ages from about 20 to 80. It was permissible to have had prior anti-PD-1, anti-PD-L1 or anti-CTLA-4 therapy, and approximately 38% had some. Overall study findings and caveats: The study observed clonal expansion of CD4+ and CD8+ blood T cells by week 6 at 0.1 to 3.0 mg/kg.

The germline CDR1 and CDR2 sequences are SGHKS and YYEKEE (reference sequence). The CDR3 length is 14 residues. Trimming took 2 bases from V and 2 from J, leaving 9 bases between them. In regard to this clone: Its target is not known.

The method was immunoSEQ multiplex PCR; TCRdb's version includes in-frame clones alone and lacks a portion of them. The table shows roughly 64,000 clones, with around 83% occurring only once. The specimen was CD4+ or CD8+ T cells sorted from blood, collected in a trial of the OX40 agonist ivuxolimab. This receptor was identified in an adult with an advanced solid tumor such as melanoma, head and neck, liver or kidney cancer. The genes are TRBV5-5 and TRBJ2-3; the D is unclear. CDR3 region: CASSFGGFTDTQYF. The DNA of the CDR3 is TGTGCCAGCAGCTTTGGCGGATTCACAGATACGCAGTATTTT.